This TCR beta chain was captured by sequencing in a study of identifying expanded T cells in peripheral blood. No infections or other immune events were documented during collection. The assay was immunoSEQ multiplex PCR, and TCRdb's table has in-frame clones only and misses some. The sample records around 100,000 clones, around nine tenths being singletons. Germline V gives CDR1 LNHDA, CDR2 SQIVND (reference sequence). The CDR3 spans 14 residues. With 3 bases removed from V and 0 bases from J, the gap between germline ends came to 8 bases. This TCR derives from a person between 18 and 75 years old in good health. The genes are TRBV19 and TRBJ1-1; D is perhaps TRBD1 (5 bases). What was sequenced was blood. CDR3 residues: CASSISGLNTEAFF. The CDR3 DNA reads TGTGCCAGTAGTATCTCAGGGTTGAACACTGAAGCTTTCTTT.